A single sample gave rise to the 26 T cell receptor beta chains below, sequenced in a study of CD8 T cells in Susac syndrome. With random hexamers, 0.5 to 1 ug RNA was reverse transcribed. TCRdb analysed the immunoSEQ multiplex PCR reads with MiXCR anew, one entry per CDR3 protein. The repertoire consists of about 290,000 distinct CDR3 sequences, with 65% to 90% occurring once and the leading ten covering approximately 0.2%. The specimen sequenced was CD8+ T cells from PBMCs. The receptors stem from a human donor with multiple sclerosis.

The chain uses TRBV28 and TRBJ1-2; D may be TRBD1 (6 bases). This CDR3 has 15 residues. Germline V gene lookup returns CDR1 MDHEN and CDR2 SYDVKM. V was clipped by 4 bases and J by 4 bases, with 16 bases between them. CDR3 residues: CASSYTGDRSYGYTF. CDR3 nucleotide sequence: TGTGCCAGCAGTTACACCGGTGACAGGAGCTATGGCTACACCTTC.

The chain joins TRBV27 to TRBJ2-5; D possibly corresponds to TRBD2 (5 bases). V was cut by 7 bases and J by 5 bases, with 17 bases left in between. CDR3 length equals 14 residues. The germline V gene encodes CDR1 MNHEY and CDR2 SMNVEV (reference sequence). The DNA of the CDR3 is TGTGCCAGCACCCGGATCGCGGGCGGTGAGACCCAGTACTTC. Translated: CASTRIAGGETQYF.

The chain joins TRBV4-3 to TRBJ1-1, with 8 nucleotides matching TRBD1. CDR3 size: 19 residues. After removal of 3 bases from V and 0 bases from J, the junction contained 15 bases not matched to a gene. Looked up from germline, CDR1 is LGHNA and CDR2 is YSLEER. In DNA form, the CDR3 reads TGCGCCAGCAGCCAGGCCCCTGACAGGGGCCCCTTTTTGAACACTGAAGCTTTCTTT. It codes for CASSQAPDRGPFLNTEAFF.

The chain links TRBV5-6 to TRBJ2-7; 12 bases are shared with TRBD2. This CDR3 has 16 amino acids. V dropped 1 base and J dropped 3; count of bases not matched to a gene: 5. Germline V gene data show CDR1 as SGHDT and CDR2 as YYEEEE. CDR3 amino acids: CASSLTSGRWYYEQYF. DNA of the CDR3: TGTGCCAGCAGCTTGACTAGCGGGAGGTGGTACTACGAGCAGTACTTC.

The genes are TRBV27 and TRBJ1-2, with D unresolved. The germline V gene encodes CDR1 MNHEY and CDR2 SMNVEV (reference sequence). The CDR3 sequence is 14 residues long. V was clipped by 3 bases and J by 2 bases, with 10 bases between them. In DNA form, the CDR3 reads TGTGCCAGCAGTTTTGGGTCGGGGAACTATGGCTACACCTTC. Translating it yields CASSFGSGNYGYTF.

The chain links TRBV20-1 to TRBJ2-7, with TRBD1 matching over 11 bases. Per the germline V gene, CDR1 is DFQATT and CDR2 is SNEGSKA (reference sequence). This CDR3 comprises 12 residues. The CDR3 region is CRGGTGGYEQYF. DNA of the CDR3: TGCAGGGGCGGGACAGGGGGTTACGAGCAGTACTTC.

The gene calls are TRBV12-5 and TRBJ2-3, with unresolved D. V was cut by 0 bases and J by 2 bases, with 9 bases left in between. Germline V gives CDR1 LGHNT, CDR2 FRNRAP. The CDR3 totals 15 residues. CDR3 in amino acids: CASGLVGHSTDTQYF. The CDR3, as DNA: TGTGCTAGTGGTTTGGTAGGCCATTCCACAGATACGCAGTATTTT.

The J gene is TRBJ1-3, the V gene TRBV23-1; D is uncertain. TRBV23-1 is assigned to the ORF class and has an uncertain function. Trimming cost V 10 bases and J 4 bases, with 14 bases left between them. This CDR3 region has 13 residues. CDR3 region: CANPKPQGNTIYF. The CDR3 coding sequence is TGCGCCAACCCCAAACCCCAAGGAAACACCATATATTTT.

The rearrangement joins TRBV12-5 to TRBJ1-4; D not certain. The germline V gene has CDR1 LGHNT and CDR2 FRNRAP. V lost 7 bases, J lost 8 bases, and 8 bases lay in between. The CDR3 totals 11 residues. CDR3 amino acids: CASAVCEKLFF. In DNA, the CDR3 is TGTGCTAGTGCCGTTTGCGAAAAACTGTTTTTT.

V and J are TRBV4-3 and TRBJ1-1; unclear D gene. The germline gives CDR1 LGHNA, CDR2 YSLEER. This CDR3 is 13 amino acids long. The V and J ends lost 3 bases and 2 bases respectively, with 7 bases between them. In DNA form, the CDR3 reads TGCGCCAGCAGCCACACCTCAAACACTGAAGCTTTCTTT. As protein: CASSHTSNTEAFF.

V and J are TRBV12-3 or TRBV12-4 and TRBJ2-7, with D tentatively TRBD2 (5 bases). The length of the CDR3 is 14 residues. The V end lost 8 bases, the J end lost 0 bases, and 14 bases lay between the germline ends. This CDR3 is CASADGLSSYEQYF. Written as DNA, the CDR3 is TGTGCCAGCGCGGACGGACTGAGCTCCTACGAGCAGTACTTC.

This clonotype has a handful of counts. This chain connects TRBV6-5 to TRBJ2-5; either TRBD1 or TRBD2 may fit D (5 bases each). V gave up 3 bases and J gave up 4 bases, with 9 bases separating them. Germline V gene data show CDR1 as MNHEY and CDR2 as SVGAGI. The CDR3 sequence is 13 residues long. CDR3 loop: CASSYGTLETQYF. The CDR3 DNA reads as TGTGCCAGCAGTTATGGGACCCTAGAGACCCAGTACTTC.

The chain links TRBV7-8 to TRBJ2-1; 7 nucleotides align to TRBD1. V trimming: 6 bases; J trimming: 7 bases; junction bases outside the gene matches: 12. The CDR3 is 15 residues long. CDR1 is SGHVS and CDR2 is FQNEAQ in the germline V gene. The CDR3 spells CASRLHRDSLNEQFF. The CDR3, as DNA: TGTGCCAGCAGATTACACCGGGACAGTTTAAATGAGCAGTTCTTC.

This clonotype was observed a handful of times. CDR3 amino acids: CASSLGWAGGYNEQFF. Here the CDR3 DNA reads TGTGCCAGCAGCTTAGGCTGGGCAGGGGGGTACAATGAGCAGTTCTTC. The chain combines TRBV11-2 with TRBJ2-1; D might be TRBD1 (7 bases). The CDR3 spans 16 residues. V was trimmed by 1 base and J by 4 bases, leaving 14 bases between them. Germline CDR1 SGHAT, CDR2 FQNNGV.

J is TRBJ2-1 and V is TRBV24-1; D may be TRBD2 (5 bases). The CDR3 is made up of 14 amino acids. V was pared by 5 bases and J by 4 bases, with 11 bases between. CDR1 and CDR2 (germline): KGHDR, SFDVKD. CDR3 sequence (DNA): TGTGCCACCAGTGCCAGCGGAAGTTACAATGAGCAGTTCTTC. This encodes CATSASGSYNEQFF.

This chain joins TRBV27 and TRBJ2-4, with TRBD2 matching over 8 bases. The CDR3 loop spans 11 amino acids. V trimming: 7 bases; J trimming: 8 bases; junction bases outside the gene matches: 1. The germline gives CDR1 MNHEY, CDR2 SMNVEV (reference sequence). The CDR3 nucleotides read TGTGCCAGCACGGGGGGGGACATTCAGTACTTC. The encoded protein is CASTGGDIQYF.

The genes are TRBV7-9 and TRBJ2-3; no clear D gene. The CDR3 sequence is 15 residues long. With 10 bases removed from V and 0 bases from J, the gap between germline ends came to 17 bases. Germline CDR1 SEHNR, CDR2 FQNEAQ (reference sequence). CDR3 nucleotide sequence: TGTGCCACCGAACTTCAACGGGCCAGCACAGATACGCAGTATTTT. Amino acid sequence: CATELQRASTDTQYF.

The V and J genes are TRBV19 and TRBJ2-7; 8 nucleotides agree with TRBD1. Trimming took 6 bases from V and 5 from J; bases not matched to a gene: 6. In germline, CDR1 is LNHDA, CDR2 SQIVND (reference sequence). The length of the CDR3 is 13 residues. The CDR3 protein is CASSVGQDHEQYF. The CDR3 DNA reads as TGTGCCAGTAGCGTGGGACAGGACCACGAGCAGTACTTC.

The V call is TRBV2, the J call TRBJ1-4; 8 bases match TRBD1. V lost 3 bases and J lost 6; bases outside the gene matches: 3. Germline V gene sequence: CDR1 SNHLY, CDR2 FYNNEI. This CDR3 has 14 amino acids. The CDR3 DNA follows: TGTGCCAGCAGTGACAGGGGGCAGCATGAAAAACTGTTTTTT. It translates to CASSDRGQHEKLFF.

DNA of the CDR3: TGTGCCAGCAGTTGGGGTATAGCGGGAGGGAACGAGCAGTTCTTC. Protein sequence: CASSWGIAGGNEQFF. The chain employs TRBV6-2 or TRBV6-3 and TRBJ2-1; 11 bases align to TRBD2. The V gene end was trimmed by 4 bases and the J gene end by 10 bases; junction bases not matched to a gene: 9. CDR1 is MNHEY and CDR2 is SVGEGT in the germline V gene. This CDR3 has 15 residues.

This clonotype was recorded only once. The J gene is TRBJ2-7, the V gene TRBV20-1; 7 bases line up with TRBD1. The V gene's germline CDR1 is DFQATT and CDR2 SNEGSKA (reference sequence). V lost 2 bases to trimming and J lost 3 bases; unmatched junction nucleotides: 7. The CDR3 covers 14 residues. This CDR3 reads CSARNRTGFYEQYF. DNA for the CDR3: TGCAGTGCTAGAAACCGGACAGGCTTCTACGAGCAGTACTTC.

The V and J genes are TRBV12-3 or TRBV12-4 and TRBJ2-7; D is unclear. CDR3 size: 14 residues. V was trimmed by 1 base and J by 2 bases, leaving 9 bases between them. CDR3 nucleotides: TGTGCCAGCAGTTTAGAGATTCCCCCCTACGAGCAGTACTTC. Amino acids: CASSLEIPPYEQYF.

This clonotype has a single count. The chain employs TRBV12-3 or TRBV12-4 and TRBJ2-7; 8 positions match TRBD2. The V gene end was trimmed by 3 bases and the J gene end by 0 bases; junction bases not matched to a gene: 4. The CDR3 is made up of 15 amino acids. The CDR3 is CASSLSGSSSYEQYF. As DNA, the CDR3 is TGTGCCAGCAGTTTGAGCGGGAGTAGCTCCTACGAGCAGTACTTC.

The V call is TRBV20-1, the J call TRBJ2-7; 12 positions match TRBD2. Trimming took 7 bases from V and 4 from J; bases not matched to a gene: 14. The CDR3 extends over 16 amino acids. Germline V CDR1 and CDR2: DFQATT, SNEGSKA (reference sequence). The CDR3 here is CSGTSGRLALSYEQYF. Written as DNA, the CDR3 is TGCAGTGGCACTAGCGGGAGGCTAGCATTATCATACGAGCAGTACTTC.

This clonotype was recorded once. The genes are TRBV4-3 and TRBJ2-2; D might be TRBD2 (6 bases). The CDR3 is 16 amino acids. Germline CDR1 LGHNA, CDR2 YSLEER. Trimming stripped 0 bases from V and 1 base from J, with 9 bases between. DNA for the CDR3: TGCGCCAGCAGCCAAGATCACGGGGGGAACACCGGGGAGCTGTTTTTT. It translates to CASSQDHGGNTGELFF.

The chain joins TRBV21-1 to TRBJ2-3. TRBV21-1 is an annotated pseudogene. The CDR3 consists of 16 residues. The CDR3 is CASSKGSAGFTDTQYF. CDR3 in DNA: TGTGCCAGCAGCAAAGGATCGGCAGGATTCACAGATACGCAGTATTTT.